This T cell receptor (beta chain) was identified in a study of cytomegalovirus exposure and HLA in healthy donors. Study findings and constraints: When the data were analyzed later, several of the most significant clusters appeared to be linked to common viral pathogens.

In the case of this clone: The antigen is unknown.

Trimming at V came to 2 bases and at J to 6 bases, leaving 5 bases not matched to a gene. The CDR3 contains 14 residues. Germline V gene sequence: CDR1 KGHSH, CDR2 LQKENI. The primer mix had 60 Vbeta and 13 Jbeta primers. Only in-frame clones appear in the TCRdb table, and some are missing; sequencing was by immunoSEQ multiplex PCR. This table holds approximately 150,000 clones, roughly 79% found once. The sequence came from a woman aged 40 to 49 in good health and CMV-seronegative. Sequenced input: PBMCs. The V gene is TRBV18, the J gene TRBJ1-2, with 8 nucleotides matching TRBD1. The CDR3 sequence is CASSPSDRVNGYTF. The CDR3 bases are TGTGCCAGCTCACCATCGGACAGGGTAAATGGCTACACCTTC.